These T cell receptor beta chains were read from a single sample in a study of T-cell reconstitution after alpha-beta-depleted transplantation in children. MiXCR was run by TCRdb on the PCR reads, yielding one entry per CDR3 protein. The sample has fewer than 150,000 distinct CDR3 sequences; roughly 9.7% are singletons. The sample consisted of PBMCs, mostly from graft donor cells, taken 180 days after TCRalphabeta/CD19-depleted stem cell transplant. The receptor set was obtained from a girl under three years old who had a stem cell transplant for combined immunodeficiency, so the T cells may come from the graft donor. Both conserved end residues are part of each CDR3. A D gene is named only where the DNA matches it firmly. Some rows have no size entry. The others give once, few or many, or a class for an expanded clone.

clone size | D gene | J gene | V gene | CDR3 protein | CDR3 DNA
few | TRBD1 | TRBJ2-1 | TRBV29-1 | CSVTGQGVYNEQFF | TGCAGCGTTACCGGACAGGGGGTATACAATGAGCAGTTCTTC
. | TRBD2 | TRBJ2-1 | TRBV7-9 | CASSPTSGASYNEQFF | TGTGCCAGCAGCCCGACTAGCGGGGCCTCCTACAATGAGCAGTTCTTC
. | . | TRBJ2-3 | TRBV28 | CASTPSGTDTQYF | TGTGCCAGCACCCCGTCCGGCACAGATACGCAGTATTTT
. | TRBD1 | TRBJ1-5 | TRBV20-1 | CSATGTGNQPQHF | TGCAGTGCTACAGGGACAGGGAATCAGCCCCAGCATTTT
few | . | TRBJ2-1 | TRBV5-1 | CASSSFFRSSYNEQFF | TGCGCCAGCAGCTCCTTTTTTCGAAGCTCCTACAATGAGCAGTTCTTC
. | . | TRBJ2-3 | TRBV7-6 | CASSWGEPPDTQYF | TGTGCCAGCAGCTGGGGGGAACCACCAGATACGCAGTATTTT
. | . | TRBJ1-5 | TRBV20-1 | CSARVDSEDAQPQHF | TGCAGTGCTAGAGTGGACAGTGAGGACGCTCAGCCCCAGCATTTT
. | . | TRBJ2-7 | TRBV20-1 | CSARDSGYEQYF | TGCAGTGCTAGAGATTCGGGGTACGAGCAGTACTTC
few | . | TRBJ2-5 | TRBV28 | CASSPSGTETQYF | TGTGCCAGCAGTCCCTCCGGGACCGAGACCCAGTACTTC
. | . | TRBJ2-7 | TRBV20-1 | CSARTPKPYEQYF | TGCAGTGCTCGGACACCCAAGCCCTACGAGCAGTACTTC
few | . | TRBJ1-5 | TRBV27 | CASSLMAGANQPQHF | TGTGCCAGCAGTTTAATGGCAGGGGCCAATCAGCCCCAGCATTTT
many | . | TRBJ2-1 | TRBV12-3/TRBV12-4 | CASSLRQDEQFF | TGTGCCAGCAGCCTACGGCAGGATGAGCAGTTCTTC
few | . | TRBJ1-4 | TRBV20-1 | CSGAGQFNEKLFF | TGCAGTGGAGCCGGGCAGTTTAATGAAAAACTGTTTTTT
few | . | TRBJ2-7 | TRBV7-9 | CASTRPGRSYEQYF | TGTGCCAGCACCCGGCCGGGGCGCTCCTACGAGCAGTACTTC
few | . | TRBJ2-1 | TRBV5-1 | CASSPWGDLGMNEQFF | TGCGCCAGCAGCCCCTGGGGGGACCTAGGGATGAATGAGCAGTTCTTC
few | TRBD1 | TRBJ2-7 | TRBV12-3/TRBV12-4 | CASSYRTGGHEQYF | TGTGCCAGCAGTTATCGGACAGGGGGCCACGAGCAGTACTTC
. | TRBD2 | TRBJ2-3 | TRBV28 | CASTSTSGGGDTQYF | TGTGCCAGCACCTCGACTAGCGGAGGAGGGGATACGCAGTATTTT
. | . | TRBJ2-6 | TRBV10-3 | CAISPGAGANVLTF | TGTGCCATCAGTCCAGGGGCTGGGGCCAACGTCCTGACTTTC
few | . | TRBJ1-3 | TRBV5-1 | CASSLGTRNTIYF | TGCGCCAGCAGCTTGGGTACTCGAAACACCATATATTTT
few | . | TRBJ1-6 | TRBV5-1 | CASSLRPGDNSPLHF | TGCGCCAGCAGCTTGAGGCCAGGGGATAATTCACCCCTCCACTTT
few | . | TRBJ2-1 | TRBV24-1 | CATSDGLSGSYNEQFF | TGTGCCACCAGTGATGGCCTTAGCGGTTCCTACAATGAGCAGTTCTTC
. | TRBD2 | TRBJ2-1 | TRBV7-6 | CASSFTSGVWNEQFF | TGTGCCAGCAGCTTTACTAGCGGGGTGTGGAATGAGCAGTTCTTC
. | . | TRBJ2-5 | TRBV19 | CASSMGRGEETQYF | TGTGCCAGTAGTATGGGCAGGGGGGAAGAGACCCAGTACTTC
. | TRBD2 | TRBJ2-7 | TRBV5-1 | CASSYGGAYEQYF | TGCGCCAGCAGCTACGGGGGGGCCTACGAGCAGTACTTC
few | . | TRBJ2-1 | TRBV12-3/TRBV12-4 | CASSFGGSYNEQFF | TGTGCCAGCAGTTTCGGGGGCTCCTACAATGAGCAGTTCTTC
many | . | TRBJ2-4 | TRBV12-3/TRBV12-4 | CASSLGTLGDIQYF | TGTGCCAGCAGTTTGGGGACGTTGGGGGACATTCAGTACTTC